The 21 T cell receptor beta chains below come from one sample, sequenced in a study of regulatory T cells in long-lasting Graves disease. Investigators prepared the TCR beta libraries by applying iRepertoire HTBI primers and Arm-PCR of CDR3 regions. A single record per CDR3 protein comes from TCRdb applying MiXCR to the multiplex PCR reads. The sample records roughly 500,000 distinct CDR3 sequences, 14% being singletons. Time point denoted: newly diagnosed GD, antithyroid drugs for less than 3 months. RNA isolated from PBMCs was used to make the TCR library. The same sample was also used in a study of T cells in Graves' hyperthyroidism and ophthalmopathy.

The starting material was peripheral blood mononuclear cells (PBMCs), obtained at new diagnosis, from a patient treated with antithyroid drugs. The source is a woman aged 50 to 65 with Graves disease.

This clonotype has just a few counts. The gene calls are TRBV14 and TRBJ2-4; 9 bases line up with TRBD2. This CDR3 region has 16 residues. V shed 1 base, J shed 0 bases, and the junction held 1 base outside the gene matches. The germline V gene encodes CDR1 SGHDN and CDR2 FVKESK. The CDR3 loop reads CASSQVSGRAKNIQYF. CDR3 in DNA: TGTGCCAGCAGCCAAGTTAGCGGGAGAGCCAAAAACATTCAGTACTTC.

This clonotype occurred many times. The V gene is TRBV5-1, the J gene TRBJ2-1; D might be TRBD2 (6 bases). The ends were cut back, 0 bases at V and 6 bases at J, with 13 bases in the middle. The CDR3 is 15 amino acids. CDR1 is SGHRS and CDR2 is YFSETQ in the germline V gene. This CDR3 is CASSLGPLGGNEQFF. CDR3 DNA: TGCGCCAGCAGCTTGGGTCCTCTGGGGGGCAATGAGCAGTTCTTC.

This clonotype was observed many times. The J gene is TRBJ1-1, the V gene TRBV27; a weak D match, TRBD1 (6 bases). This CDR3 is 16 amino acids long. With 6 bases removed from V and 0 bases from J, the gap between germline ends came to 17 bases. Germline values: CDR1 MNHEY, CDR2 SMNVEV (reference sequence). CDR3 DNA sequence: TGTGCCAGCAGCCCCCGACCCGGGACAATGAACACTGAAGCTTTCTTT. It codes for CASSPRPGTMNTEAFF.

This clonotype was seen more than once but under ten times. V and J are TRBV5-1 and TRBJ2-2; D possibly corresponds to TRBD1 (6 bases). Trimming left V 1 base short and J 4 bases short, with 17 bases between. CDR1 is SGHRS and CDR2 is YFSETQ in the germline V gene. This CDR3 spans 17 amino acids. DNA for the CDR3: TGCGCCAGCAGCTTGCCTCGGGACAAAATCCGCACCGGGGAGCTGTTTTTT. Protein: CASSLPRDKIRTGELFF.

This clonotype was observed many times. As DNA, the CDR3 is TGTGCCAGCAGCTTAGGTAGGACCCGCCGCTCTTACGAGCAGTACTTC. Amino acids: CASSLGRTRRSYEQYF. The chain links TRBV11-2 to TRBJ2-7; the D is unclear. The V gene's germline CDR1 is SGHAT and CDR2 FQNNGV. There are 16 residues in the CDR3. The germline V and J ends were trimmed by 1 base and 4 bases, with 17 bases remaining between them.

This clonotype has at least ten counts. This rearrangement joins TRBV11-2 to TRBJ2-2; the match to TRBD2 covers 9 bases. CDR1 is SGHAT and CDR2 is FQNNGV in the germline V gene. The CDR3 has 16 residues. Unmatched junction bases numbered 4, after V lost 4 bases and J lost 1 base. DNA for the CDR3: TGTGCCAGCAGCTCGCCTAGCGGGGTGAACACCGGGGAGCTGTTTTTT. It translates to CASSSPSGVNTGELFF.

This chain links TRBV12-3 or TRBV12-4 with TRBJ1-3, with 9 bases matching TRBD1. The CDR3 is made up of 16 amino acids. Unmatched junction bases numbered 4, after V lost 0 bases and J lost 4 bases. The DNA for the CDR3 is TGTGCCAGCAGTTTAGCAGGGACAGGGCGCGGAAACACCATATATTTT. Protein sequence: CASSLAGTGRGNTIYF.

Remarks on this clonotype: This sequence may be a read error, since a much larger clone differs from it by one base. The rearrangement uses TRBV6-1 and TRBJ2-1, with 7 positions matching TRBD2. The germline CDR1 and CDR2 sequences are MNHNS and SASEGT. The V segment lost 4 bases and the J segment 0 bases; nucleotides outside the gene matches: 18. The CDR3 length is 20 residues. The CDR3: CASSASGTGGRLASYNEQFF. In nucleotides, the CDR3 is TGTGCCAGCAGTGCATCCGGGACTGGCGGGAGATTGGCCTCCTACAATGAGCAGTTCTTC.

This clonotype showed up many times. This chain uses TRBV6-1 with TRBJ2-2; 7 nucleotides match TRBD1. V lost 7 bases to trimming and J lost 0 bases; unmatched junction nucleotides: 5. The length of the CDR3 is 15 residues. CDR1 MNHNS and CDR2 SASEGT come from the germline V gene. CDR3 loop: CASTDGTANTGELFF. Here the CDR3 DNA reads TGTGCCAGCACCGACGGGACAGCGAACACCGGGGAGCTGTTTTTT.

DNA of the CDR3: TGCGCCAGCAGCTTGACCCCGGACAGGGGAGAGACCCAGTACTTC. Its translation: CASSLTPDRGETQYF. The rearrangement joins TRBV5-1 to TRBJ2-5, with TRBD1 matching 9 bases. Germline values: CDR1 SGHRS, CDR2 YFSETQ. The V segment lost 1 base and the J segment 4 bases; nucleotides outside the gene matches: 5. This CDR3 has 15 amino acids. The entire variable domain, with the rest obtained from reference TRBV5-1 and TRBJ2-5, is as follows: KAGVTQTPRYLIKTRGQQVTLSCSPISGHRSVSWYQQTPGQGLQFLFEYFSETQRNKGNFPGRFSGRQFSNSRSEMNVSTLELGDSALYLCASSLTPDRGETQYFGPGTRLLVL.

The chain is built from TRBV20-1 and TRBJ2-7; 13 nucleotides line up with TRBD2. The length of the CDR3 is 15 residues. Germline V CDR1 and CDR2: DFQATT, SNEGSKA (reference sequence). The J segment lost 2 bases and the V segment lost 5 bases, leaving 6 bases of the junction unmatched. The CDR3 is CSAPILAGGPYEQYF. CDR3 coding DNA: TGCAGTGCTCCTATACTAGCGGGAGGGCCCTACGAGCAGTACTTC.

This clonotype showed up many times. The chain is built from TRBV27 and TRBJ2-5; TRBD1 matches at 12 bases. Germline V gene sequence: CDR1 MNHEY, CDR2 SMNVEV (reference sequence). Losses at the gene ends were 2 bases for V and 5 bases for J; bases not matched to a gene: 6. The CDR3 totals 16 residues. CDR3 nucleotide sequence: TGTGCCAGCAGTTTAAAGGGGACAGGGGGCTTGGAGACCCAGTACTTC. It yields the protein CASSLKGTGGLETQYF.

This chain connects TRBV29-1 to TRBJ2-5, with TRBD1 identical over 9 bases. The junction had 15 bases not matched to a gene; V was cut back by 7 bases and J by 6 bases. CDR1 is SQVTM, CDR2 ANQGSEA, per germline. The CDR3 totals 15 residues. This chain's CDR3 is CSAGSAGTGIQTQYF. CDR3 in DNA: TGCAGCGCGGGTTCCGCCGGGACAGGGATACAGACCCAGTACTTC.

This chain links TRBV10-3 with TRBJ2-7; 10 bases agree with TRBD1. V shed 5 bases, J shed 5 bases, and the junction held 9 bases outside the gene matches. CDR1 and CDR2 from the germline V gene are ENHRY and SYGVKD. This CDR3 has 15 residues. The CDR3 DNA sequence: TGTGCCATCAGTCCCCCGGGACAGGGGTCCCACGAGCAGTACTTC. It encodes CAISPPGQGSHEQYF.

Details on this clonotype: This may come from a read error, since a much larger clone is one base off. The chain employs TRBV13 and TRBJ1-4, with TRBD1 matching 7 bases. CDR3 length equals 15 residues. Germline CDR1 PRHDT, CDR2 FYEKMQ (reference sequence). The CDR3 reads CAGSLRQGRGEKLFF. In DNA form, the CDR3 reads TGTGCCGGCAGCTTAAGACAGGGCCGTGGTGAAAAACTGTTTTTT.

This clonotype was counted ten times or more. V and J are TRBV20-1 and TRBJ2-7; 13 bases line up with TRBD2. J gave up 6 bases and V 3 bases, and 8 bases lay outside the gene matches. CDR3 length: 15 amino acids. CDR1 and CDR2 (germline): DFQATT, SNEGSKA (reference sequence). The CDR3 reads CSASPGTSGKGEQYF. CDR3 bases: TGCAGTGCTAGCCCAGGGACTAGCGGGAAAGGCGAGCAGTACTTC.

Regarding this clonotype: One base away lies a much larger clone, so this may be a sequencing read error. The chain links TRBV12-3 or TRBV12-4 to TRBJ2-7; D is uncertain. CDR3 length: 13 amino acids. The V and J ends lost 8 bases and 0 bases respectively, with 11 bases between them. The CDR3 loop is CASGYSPSYEQYF. The CDR3, as DNA: TGTGCCAGCGGGTACTCCCCCTCCTACGAGCAGTACTTC.

This clonotype was observed many times. This chain joins TRBV6-1 and TRBJ1-1, with D perhaps TRBD1 (5 bases). The CDR3 has 13 amino acids. V shed 7 bases and J shed 4 bases, with 13 bases lying between them. The germline gives CDR1 MNHNS, CDR2 SASEGT. The CDR3 is CASILQVGTEAFF. The DNA of the CDR3 is TGTGCCAGCATACTACAGGTTGGCACTGAAGCTTTCTTT.

This clonotype has at least ten counts. The V and J genes are TRBV20-1 and TRBJ2-7; 8 positions match TRBD1. V gave up 2 bases and J gave up 7 bases; unmatched junction bases: 7. The CDR3 length is 13 residues. The germline V gene encodes CDR1 DFQATT and CDR2 SNEGSKA (reference sequence). In DNA form, the CDR3 reads TGCAGTGCTAGAAGGCAGGGGGCGTTTGAGCAGTACTTC. It specifies CSARRQGAFEQYF.

This clonotype has just a few counts. J is TRBJ1-1 and V is TRBV4-1; perhaps TRBD1 as D (5 bases). The CDR3 covers 14 residues. Trimming cost V 5 bases and J 7 bases, with 17 bases left between them. The germline gives CDR1 MGHRA, CDR2 YSYEKL. As DNA, the CDR3 is TGCGCCAGCAGCGACGAAACCAGGGTAGATGAAGCTTTCTTT. It translates to CASSDETRVDEAFF.

The sample holds a few counts of this clonotype. This chain connects TRBV10-3 to TRBJ2-1; 7 positions match TRBD2. With 6 bases clipped from V and 4 bases from J, the junction kept 15 bases outside the gene matches. The CDR3 extends over 17 amino acids. Germline V CDR1 and CDR2: ENHRY, SYGVKD. Here the CDR3 reads CAIRRIGGRSRYNEQFF. The DNA for the CDR3 is TGTGCCATCAGGAGGATCGGCGGGAGAAGTAGGTACAATGAGCAGTTCTTC.